There are a few counts of the clone carrying this TCR beta chain. This sample is part of a study of blood T cell repertoires in COVID-19. About the research overall: Collection of acute and convalescent COVID-19 samples took place in the United States, Italy and Spain. PBMCs, B-cell-depleted T cells, or T cells were the source of the cDNA or gDNA that made up the material.

Libraries were prepared by immunoSEQ multiplex PCR; TCRdb keeps only in-frame clonotypes and omits some of them. The sample has more than 300,000 clones; roughly 83% are singletons. The sequenced sample consisted of peripheral blood. This sequence was found in a woman in her fifties or sixties with acute or convalescent COVID-19.

In DNA, the CDR3 is TGTGCCAGCAGTAGGGCCGGGACTGGCTCCTACGAGCAGTACTTC. Translating gives CASSRAGTGSYEQYF. The gene calls are TRBV11-2 and TRBJ2-7; tentative D call: TRBD2 (6 bases). Trimming took off 6 bases at V and 0 bases at J, with 15 bases between the two ends. This CDR3 has 15 residues. Germline V lookup: CDR1 SGHAT, CDR2 FQNNGV.